The present TCR beta chain was sequenced within a study of post-analysis software for immune sequencing data. Study-level results: Controls showed significantly higher normalized Chao1 diversity than did multiple sclerosis patients. Controls had lower frequencies than patients of four or five TRBV segments, which included TRBV5-6, TRBV5-1 and TRBV20-1.

Carried by the TCR beta cDNA libraries were unique molecular identifiers. TCRdb analysed the PCR reads with MiXCR anew, one entry per CDR3 protein. The sample contains about 430,000 distinct CDR3 sequences, approximately 42% of which appear only once. Germline lookup yields CDR1 DFQATT and CDR2 SNEGSKA (reference sequence). CDR3 length: 12 residues. V gave up 1 base and J gave up 3 bases, with 7 bases separating them. This clonotype was detected only a few times. Its antigen remains unidentified. The clonotype was recovered from a girl aged 2 to 9 with multiple sclerosis. What was sequenced was blood. V is TRBV20-1 and J is TRBJ2-7, with D hard to call. CDR3 protein: CSARGQNYEQYF. CDR3 nucleotides: TGCAGTGCTAGAGGTCAGAACTACGAGCAGTACTTC.